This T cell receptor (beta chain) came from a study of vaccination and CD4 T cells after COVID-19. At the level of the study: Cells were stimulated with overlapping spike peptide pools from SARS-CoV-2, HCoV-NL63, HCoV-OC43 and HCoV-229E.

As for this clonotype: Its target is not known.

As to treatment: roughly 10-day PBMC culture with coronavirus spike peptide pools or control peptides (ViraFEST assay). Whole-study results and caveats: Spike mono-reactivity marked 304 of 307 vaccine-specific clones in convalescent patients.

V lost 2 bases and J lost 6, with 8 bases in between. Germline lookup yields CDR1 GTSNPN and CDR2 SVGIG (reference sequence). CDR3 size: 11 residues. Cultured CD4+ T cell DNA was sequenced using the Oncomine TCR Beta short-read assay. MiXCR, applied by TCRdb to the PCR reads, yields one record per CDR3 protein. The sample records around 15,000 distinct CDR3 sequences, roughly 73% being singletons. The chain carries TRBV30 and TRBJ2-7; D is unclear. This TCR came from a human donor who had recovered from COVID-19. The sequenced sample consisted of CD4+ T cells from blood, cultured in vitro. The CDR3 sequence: CAWSLAREQYF. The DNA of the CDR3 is TGTGCCTGGAGTTTAGCTCGCGAGCAGTACTTC.